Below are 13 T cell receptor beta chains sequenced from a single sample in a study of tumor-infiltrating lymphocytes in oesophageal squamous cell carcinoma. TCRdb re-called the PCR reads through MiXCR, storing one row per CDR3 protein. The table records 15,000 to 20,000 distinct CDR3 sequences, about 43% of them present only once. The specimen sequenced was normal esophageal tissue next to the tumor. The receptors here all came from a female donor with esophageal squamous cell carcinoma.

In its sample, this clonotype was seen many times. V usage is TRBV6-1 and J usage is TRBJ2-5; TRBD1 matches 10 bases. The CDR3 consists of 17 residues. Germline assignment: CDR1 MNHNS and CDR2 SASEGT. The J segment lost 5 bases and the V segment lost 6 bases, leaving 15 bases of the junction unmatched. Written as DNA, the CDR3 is TGTGCCAGCAGCAAATTTCGACAGGGGGCCGGGGCGGAGACCCAGTACTTC. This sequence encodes CASSKFRQGAGAETQYF.

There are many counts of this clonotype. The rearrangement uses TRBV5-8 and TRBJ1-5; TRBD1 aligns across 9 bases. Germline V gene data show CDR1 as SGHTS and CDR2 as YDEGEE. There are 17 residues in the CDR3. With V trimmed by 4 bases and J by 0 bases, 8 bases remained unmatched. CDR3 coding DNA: TGTGCCAGCAGCCGTGGACAGGGGATACATAGCAATCAGCCCCAGCATTTT. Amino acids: CASSRGQGIHSNQPQHF.

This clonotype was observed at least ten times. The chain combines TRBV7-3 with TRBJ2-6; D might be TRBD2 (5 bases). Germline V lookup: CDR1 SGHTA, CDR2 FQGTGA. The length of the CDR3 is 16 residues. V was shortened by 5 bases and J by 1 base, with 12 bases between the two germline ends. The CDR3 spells CASSPPGSSGANVLTF. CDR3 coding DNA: TGTGCCAGCAGCCCGCCTGGGAGTTCTGGGGCCAACGTCCTGACTTTC.

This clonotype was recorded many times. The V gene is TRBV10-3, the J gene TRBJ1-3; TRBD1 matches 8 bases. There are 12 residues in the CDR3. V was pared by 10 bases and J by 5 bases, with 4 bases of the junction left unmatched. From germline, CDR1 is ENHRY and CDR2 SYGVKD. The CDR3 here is CASTGGRNTIYF. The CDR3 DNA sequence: TGTGCCAGTACAGGGGGTAGAAACACCATATATTTT.

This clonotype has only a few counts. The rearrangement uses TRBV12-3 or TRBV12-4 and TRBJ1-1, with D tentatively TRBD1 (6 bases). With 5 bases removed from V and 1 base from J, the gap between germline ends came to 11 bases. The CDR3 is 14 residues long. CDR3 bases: TGTGCCAGCAGTCCACAGGGTGCGAACACTGAAGCTTTCTTT. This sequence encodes CASSPQGANTEAFF.

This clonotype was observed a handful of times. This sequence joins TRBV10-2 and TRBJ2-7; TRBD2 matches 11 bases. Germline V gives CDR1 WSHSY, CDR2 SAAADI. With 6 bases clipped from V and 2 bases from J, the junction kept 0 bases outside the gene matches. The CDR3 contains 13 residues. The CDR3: CASRLAGAYEQYF. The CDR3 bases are TGCGCCAGCAGACTAGCGGGGGCCTACGAGCAGTACTTC.

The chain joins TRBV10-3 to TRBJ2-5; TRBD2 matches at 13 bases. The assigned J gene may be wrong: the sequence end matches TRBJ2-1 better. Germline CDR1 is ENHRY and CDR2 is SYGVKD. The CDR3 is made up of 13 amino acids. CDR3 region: CATGLAGVREQFF. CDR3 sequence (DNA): TGTGCCACCGGACTAGCGGGAGTACGCGAGCAGTTCTTC.

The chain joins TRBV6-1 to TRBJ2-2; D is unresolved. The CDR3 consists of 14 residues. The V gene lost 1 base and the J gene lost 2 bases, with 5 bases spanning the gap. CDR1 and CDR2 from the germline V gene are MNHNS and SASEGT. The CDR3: CASSEGANTGELFF. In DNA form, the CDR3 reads TGTGCCAGCAGTGAAGGTGCAAACACCGGGGAGCTGTTTTTT.

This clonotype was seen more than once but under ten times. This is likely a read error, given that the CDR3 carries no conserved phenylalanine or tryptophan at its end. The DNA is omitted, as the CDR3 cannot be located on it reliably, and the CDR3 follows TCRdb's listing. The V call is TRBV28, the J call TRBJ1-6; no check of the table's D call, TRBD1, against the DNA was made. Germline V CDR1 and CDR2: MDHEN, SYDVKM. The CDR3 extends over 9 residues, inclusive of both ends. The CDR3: CASSLMRQA.

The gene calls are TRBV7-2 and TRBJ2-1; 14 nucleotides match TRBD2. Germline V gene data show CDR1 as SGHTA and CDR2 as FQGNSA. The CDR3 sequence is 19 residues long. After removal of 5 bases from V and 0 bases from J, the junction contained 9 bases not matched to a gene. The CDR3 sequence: CASSRLAGGPLSSYNEQFF. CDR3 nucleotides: TGTGCCAGCAGCCGACTAGCGGGAGGGCCCCTAAGCTCCTACAATGAGCAGTTCTTC.

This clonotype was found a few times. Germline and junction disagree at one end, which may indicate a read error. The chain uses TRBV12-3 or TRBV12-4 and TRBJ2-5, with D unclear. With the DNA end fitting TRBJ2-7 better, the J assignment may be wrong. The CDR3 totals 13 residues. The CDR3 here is CASSLRASDEQYF. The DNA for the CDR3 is TGTGCCAGCAGTTTAAGAGCCTCCGACGAGCAGTACTTC.

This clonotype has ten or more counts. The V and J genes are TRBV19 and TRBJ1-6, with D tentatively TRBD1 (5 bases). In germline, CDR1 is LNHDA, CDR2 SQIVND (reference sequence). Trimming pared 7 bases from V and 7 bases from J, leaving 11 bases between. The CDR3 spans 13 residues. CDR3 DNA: TGTGCCAGTATCGGACGGGGGAATTCACCCCTCCACTTT. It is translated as CASIGRGNSPLHF.

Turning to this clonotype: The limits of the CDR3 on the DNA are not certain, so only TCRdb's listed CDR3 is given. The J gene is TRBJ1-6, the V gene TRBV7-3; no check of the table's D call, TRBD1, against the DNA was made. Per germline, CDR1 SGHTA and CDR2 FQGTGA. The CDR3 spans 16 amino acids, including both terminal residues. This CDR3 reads CASSSSRDSLWLHLRF.